Each of the 25 T cell receptor beta chains below was sequenced from the same sample in a study of blood T cells in healthy people across ages. A second PCR of about 7 to 12 cycles used a sample-barcoded 5' primer and a J-beta primer mix. Each CDR3 protein gets one entry after TCRdb re-called the 5' RACE reads with MiXCR. The sample contains about 2 million distinct CDR3 sequences, 40% to 55% of which appear only once. Sequencing was performed on blood. The receptors come from a middle-aged woman in good health.

Of note for this clonotype: A read error may produce the germline difference seen at one junction end. The chain combines TRBV12-3 or TRBV12-4 with TRBJ2-4; D gene unclear. The length of the CDR3 is 15 residues. CDR3 coding DNA: TGTGCCGGCAGTTTAGAGGTGCTAGCCAAAAACATTCAGTACTTC. Protein product: CAGSLEVLAKNIQYF.

The chain has TRBV4-1 and TRBJ1-2; a possible D gene is TRBD1 (5 bases). Germline V gene lookup returns CDR1 MGHRA and CDR2 YSYEKL. The CDR3 is made up of 15 amino acids. Trimming cost V 0 bases and J 8 bases, with 16 bases left between them. The CDR3 DNA reads as TGCGCCAGCAGCCAAGATCTGGGGGTTTCCTACGGCTACACCTTC. Its protein is CASSQDLGVSYGYTF.

This chain uses TRBV10-3 with TRBJ2-1; weak D call: TRBD1 (6 bases). CDR3 length equals 13 residues. Trimming took off 7 bases at V and 8 bases at J, with 15 bases between the two ends. The germline V gene has CDR1 ENHRY and CDR2 SYGVKD. The CDR3 DNA follows: TGTGCCATCAATCCCGGGGCAGGGGATGAGCAGTTCTTC. Its protein product is CAINPGAGDEQFF.

This sequence joins TRBV7-3 and TRBJ2-2; 9 bases line up with TRBD2. V shed 5 bases, J shed 6 bases, and the junction held 4 bases outside the gene matches. The CDR3 extends over 14 amino acids. Germline V gene data show CDR1 as SGHTA and CDR2 as FQGTGA. The CDR3 reads CASSLGTSSGELFF. The CDR3 bases are TGTGCCAGCAGCCTAGGGACTAGCTCCGGGGAGCTGTTTTTT.

In this sample, this clonotype turned up once. The genes are TRBV3-1 and TRBJ2-3; 7 bases match TRBD2. CDR1 is LGHDT, CDR2 YNNKEL, per germline (reference sequence). V was pared by 1 base and J by 5 bases, with 6 bases of the junction left unmatched. The CDR3 has 15 residues. CDR3: CASSQATPSGDTQYF. The CDR3 bases are TGTGCCAGCAGCCAAGCTACCCCTAGCGGAGATACGCAGTATTTT.

The chain is built from TRBV20-1 and TRBJ1-2; weak D call: TRBD1 (5 bases). Germline CDR1 DFQATT, CDR2 SNEGSKA (reference sequence). The CDR3 covers 16 residues. The germline V and J ends were trimmed by 0 bases and 6 bases, with 20 bases remaining between them. The CDR3 sequence: CSARDANLAGRHGYTF. As DNA, the CDR3 is TGCAGTGCTAGAGATGCGAACCTGGCGGGGCGGCATGGCTACACCTTC.

The CDR3 here is CASSYSITGEQKLFF. DNA of the CDR3: TGTGCCAGCAGTTACTCGATAACAGGGGAGCAAAAACTGTTTTTT. The V and J genes are TRBV6-2 or TRBV6-3 and TRBJ1-4; TRBD1 matches at 7 bases. CDR3 length equals 15 residues. Germline loops: CDR1 MNHEY, CDR2 SVGEGT. Trimming at V came to 0 bases and at J to 9 bases, leaving 7 bases not matched to a gene.

The chain combines TRBV7-9 with TRBJ2-4; D is perhaps TRBD1 (5 bases). The CDR3 runs to 14 residues. Trimming removed 1 base from V and 3 bases from J, with 7 bases in between. The germline V gene has CDR1 SEHNR and CDR2 FQNEAQ (reference sequence). The CDR3, as DNA: TGTGCCAGCAGCTTAGGGACAATCAAAAACATTCAGTACTTC. This encodes CASSLGTIKNIQYF.

This chain connects TRBV5-4 to TRBJ1-5; D not resolved. Trimming took off 4 bases at V and 6 bases at J, with 11 bases between the two ends. The CDR3 contains 13 residues. The germline V gene has CDR1 SGHNT and CDR2 YYREEE (reference sequence). The CDR3 DNA reads as TGTGCCAGCAGCCTGGGCAAGGGTCAGCCCCAGCATTTT. It translates to CASSLGKGQPQHF.

This chain's CDR3 is CASSADRHQPQHF. The CDR3 DNA is TGTGCCAGCAGTGCGGACAGACATCAGCCCCAGCATTTT. The chain joins TRBV7-2 to TRBJ1-5, with a possible D match to TRBD1 (6 bases). CDR1 SGHTA and CDR2 FQGNSA come from the germline V gene. CDR3 length equals 13 residues. V lost 6 bases and J lost 5, with 11 bases in between.

J is TRBJ1-1 and V is TRBV28, with D possibly being TRBD1 (5 bases). The CDR3 runs to 17 residues. In germline, CDR1 is MDHEN, CDR2 SYDVKM. The V end was cut by 4 bases, the J end by 0 bases, with 18 bases between. CDR3 bases: TGTGCCAGCAGTTCCGAGGCGGGGGGGATCGTGAACACTGAAGCTTTCTTT. Protein product: CASSSEAGGIVNTEAFF. The entire variable domain, with the rest obtained from reference TRBV28 and TRBJ1-1, is as follows: DVKVTQSSRYLVKRTGEKVFLECVQDMDHENMFWYRQDPGLGLRLIYFSYDVKMKEKGDIPEGYSVSREKKERFSLILESASTNQTSMYLCASSSEAGGIVNTEAFFGQGTRLTVV.

The rearrangement uses TRBV7-2 and TRBJ1-1, with D possibly being TRBD1 (6 bases). This CDR3 is built from 13 residues. The V gene lost 3 bases and the J gene lost 3 bases, with 8 bases spanning the gap. The germline gives CDR1 SGHTA, CDR2 FQGNSA. The CDR3 DNA is TGTGCCAGCAGCTTCAACAGGGACACTGAAGCTTTCTTT. Protein sequence: CASSFNRDTEAFF.

This clonotype was observed a single time. The chain employs TRBV27 and TRBJ1-6; D possibly corresponds to TRBD1 (6 bases). V was clipped by 5 bases and J by 7 bases, with 18 bases between them. Per germline, CDR1 MNHEY and CDR2 SMNVEV (reference sequence). The CDR3 consists of 16 residues. The CDR3 DNA sequence: TGTGCCAGCAGTAGGGGGTGGGGACGGGAGAATTCACCCCTCCACTTT. Residues: CASSRGWGRENSPLHF.

The CDR3, as DNA: TGTGCCAGCAGTTTAGGGGTAGGGGAGGGAAACATTCAGTACTTC. Translation gives CASSLGVGEGNIQYF. The rearrangement uses TRBV12-3 or TRBV12-4 and TRBJ2-4; 7 bases agree with TRBD2. Germline trimming cut 1 base from V and 6 bases from J; bases unmatched to any gene: 6. This CDR3 has 15 residues.

This chain joins TRBV20-1 and TRBJ2-3; D not resolved. The V end was cut by 5 bases, the J end by 0 bases, with 12 bases between. Germline V gene lookup returns CDR1 DFQATT and CDR2 SNEGSKA (reference sequence). The CDR3 loop spans 14 amino acids. CDR3 residues: CSAQASASTDTQYF. CDR3 sequence (DNA): TGCAGTGCTCAGGCCAGCGCGAGCACAGATACGCAGTATTTT.

The chain has TRBV7-3 and TRBJ1-6, with 10 bases lining up with TRBD1. V lost 5 bases and J lost 8; bases outside the gene matches: 6. The CDR3 runs to 15 residues. In germline, CDR1 is SGHTA, CDR2 FQGTGA. The CDR3 region has the DNA TGTGCCAGCAGCCCCCAAGGGACAGGGGATTCACCCCTCCACTTT. Translation: CASSPQGTGDSPLHF.

This clonotype was counted between two and nine times. The rearrangement uses TRBV3-1 and TRBJ2-5; possible D gene TRBD2, 6 bases. The V gene lost 4 bases and the J gene lost 7 bases, with 16 bases spanning the gap. This CDR3 spans 14 amino acids. Germline V gene sequence: CDR1 LGHDT, CDR2 YNNKEL (reference sequence). Here the CDR3 reads CASSPLRGAGTQYF. CDR3 in DNA: TGTGCCAGCAGCCCACTTCGCGGGGCTGGGACCCAGTACTTC.

The gene calls are TRBV20-1 and TRBJ2-7; D is perhaps TRBD1 (8 bases). The CDR3 is 12 residues long. Per the germline V gene, CDR1 is DFQATT and CDR2 is SNEGSKA (reference sequence). V lost 5 bases and J 10 bases, leaving 18 bases between the germline ends. As DNA, the CDR3 is TGCAGTGCTGCTACAGGGGGGGGTACCCAGTACTTC. Translation: CSAATGGGTQYF.

V is TRBV6-2 or TRBV6-3 and J is TRBJ2-1, with D possibly TRBD1 on 6 matching bases. Trimming shortened V by 7 bases and J by 7 bases, and 14 bases separated the two germline ends. Germline CDR1 is MNHEY and CDR2 is SVGEGT. The CDR3 covers 13 residues. The DNA of the CDR3 is TGTGCCAGCACACAGGGCATAGTAAATGAGCAGTTCTTC. This gives the protein CASTQGIVNEQFF.

Only a few counts were recorded for this clonotype. The chain links TRBV14 to TRBJ2-3, with D possibly called TRBD1 or TRBD2 (6 bases each). Germline V gene lookup returns CDR1 SGHDN and CDR2 FVKESK. V was clipped by 0 bases and J by 0 bases, with 10 bases between them. The CDR3 spans 16 residues. CDR3 bases: TGTGCCAGCAGCCAAGACGGGGGCGCTAGCACAGATACGCAGTATTTT. Translation: CASSQDGGASTDTQYF.

This clonotype was observed a few times. This chain's CDR3 is CASSSWTVRGANVLTF. In DNA, the CDR3 is TGTGCCAGCAGCTCCTGGACTGTCCGGGGGGCCAACGTCCTGACTTTC. V and J are TRBV7-2 and TRBJ2-6; tentative D call: TRBD2 (5 bases). The V end was cut by 4 bases, the J end by 4 bases, with 14 bases between. CDR1 SGHTA and CDR2 FQGNSA come from the germline V gene. This CDR3 contains 16 residues.

The genes are TRBV7-2 and TRBJ2-4, with D perhaps matching TRBD1 or TRBD2 (5 bases each). The CDR3 loop spans 12 amino acids. CDR1 SGHTA and CDR2 FQGNSA come from the germline V gene. V was shortened by 4 bases and J by 10 bases, with 11 bases between the two germline ends. CDR3 region: CASSSTGLIQYF. As DNA, the CDR3 is TGTGCCAGCAGCTCAACAGGACTTATTCAGTACTTC.

The genes are TRBV13 and TRBJ2-2; D may be TRBD1 (6 bases). The V gene's germline CDR1 is PRHDT and CDR2 FYEKMQ (reference sequence). V gave up 5 bases and J gave up 3 bases, with 13 bases separating them. The CDR3 runs to 15 residues. The CDR3 nucleotides are TGTGCCAGCAGCCGATTGACAGGCTACACCGGGGAGCTGTTTTTT. Protein product: CASSRLTGYTGELFF.

The gene calls are TRBV5-1 and TRBJ1-2; D possibly corresponds to TRBD1 (6 bases). V was shortened by 6 bases and J by 3 bases, with 15 bases between the two germline ends. Looked up from germline, CDR1 is SGHRS and CDR2 is YFSETQ. CDR3 length: 14 residues. The CDR3, as DNA: TGCGCCAGCAACGCCCAGGGGTCCGACTATGGCTACACCTTC. Protein sequence: CASNAQGSDYGYTF.

This clonotype appeared a single time. The chain employs TRBV27 and TRBJ1-2; weak D call: TRBD1 (6 bases). The germline V gene encodes CDR1 MNHEY and CDR2 SMNVEV (reference sequence). The CDR3 has 15 amino acids. Trimming took 5 bases from V and 1 from J, leaving 14 bases between them. The CDR3 DNA reads TGTGCCAGCAGTCCGACAGGCGACAATAACTATGGCTACACCTTC. It yields the protein CASSPTGDNNYGYTF.